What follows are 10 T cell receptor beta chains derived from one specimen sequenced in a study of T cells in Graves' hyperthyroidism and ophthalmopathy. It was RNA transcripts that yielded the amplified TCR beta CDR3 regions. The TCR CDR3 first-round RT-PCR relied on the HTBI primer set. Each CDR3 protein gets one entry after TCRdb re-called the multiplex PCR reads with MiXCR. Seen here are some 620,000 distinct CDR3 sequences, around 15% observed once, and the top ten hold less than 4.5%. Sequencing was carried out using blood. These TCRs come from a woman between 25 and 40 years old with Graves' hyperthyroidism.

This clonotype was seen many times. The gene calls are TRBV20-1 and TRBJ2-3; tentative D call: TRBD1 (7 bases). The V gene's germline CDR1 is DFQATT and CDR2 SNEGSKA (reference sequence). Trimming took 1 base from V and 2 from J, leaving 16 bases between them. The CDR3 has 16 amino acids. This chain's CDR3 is CSARGSGQDSTDTQYF. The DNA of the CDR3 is TGCAGTGCTAGAGGTAGCGGACAGGACTCCACAGATACGCAGTATTTT.

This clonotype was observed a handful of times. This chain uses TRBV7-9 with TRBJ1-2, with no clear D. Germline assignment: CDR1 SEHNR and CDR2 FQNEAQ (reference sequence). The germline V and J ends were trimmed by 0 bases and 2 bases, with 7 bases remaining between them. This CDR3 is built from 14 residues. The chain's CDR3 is CASSLAVGNYGYTF. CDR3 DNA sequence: TGTGCCAGCAGCTTAGCGGTAGGGAACTATGGCTACACCTTC. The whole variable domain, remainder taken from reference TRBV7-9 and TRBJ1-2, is DTGVSQNPRHKITKRGQNVTFRCDPISEHNRLYWYRQTLGQGPEFLTYFQNEAQLEKSRLLSDRFSAERPKGSFSTLEIQRTEQGDSAMYLCASSLAVGNYGYTFGSGTRLTVV.

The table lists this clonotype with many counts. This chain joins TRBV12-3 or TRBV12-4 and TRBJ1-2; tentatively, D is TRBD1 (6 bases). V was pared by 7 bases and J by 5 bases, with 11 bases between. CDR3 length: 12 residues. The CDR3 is CASKTGPYGYTF. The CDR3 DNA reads TGTGCCAGCAAGACAGGTCCTTATGGCTACACCTTC.

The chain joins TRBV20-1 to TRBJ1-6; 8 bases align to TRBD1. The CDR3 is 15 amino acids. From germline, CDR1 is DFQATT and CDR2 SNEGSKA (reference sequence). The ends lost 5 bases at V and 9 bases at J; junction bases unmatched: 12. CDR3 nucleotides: TGCAGTGCTCAGGGACAGGCAAGGGAAAGTTCACCCCTCCACTTT. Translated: CSAQGQARESSPLHF.

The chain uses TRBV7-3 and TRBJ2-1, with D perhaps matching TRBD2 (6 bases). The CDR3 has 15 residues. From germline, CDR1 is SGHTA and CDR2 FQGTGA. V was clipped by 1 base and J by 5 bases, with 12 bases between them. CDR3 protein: CASSLSSGKNNEQFF. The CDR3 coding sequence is TGTGCCAGCAGCTTAAGTAGCGGAAAGAACAATGAGCAGTTCTTC.

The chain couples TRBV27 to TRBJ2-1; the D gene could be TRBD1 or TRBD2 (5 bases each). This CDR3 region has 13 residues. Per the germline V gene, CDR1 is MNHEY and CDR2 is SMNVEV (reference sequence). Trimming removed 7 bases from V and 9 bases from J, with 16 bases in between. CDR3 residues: CASTLGPLSEQFF. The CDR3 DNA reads TGTGCCAGCACTTTGGGACCCCTTAGTGAGCAGTTCTTC.

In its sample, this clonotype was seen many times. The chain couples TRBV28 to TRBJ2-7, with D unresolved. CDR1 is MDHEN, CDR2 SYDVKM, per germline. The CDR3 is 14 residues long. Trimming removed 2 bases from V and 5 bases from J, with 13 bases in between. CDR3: CASSLDSSADEQYF. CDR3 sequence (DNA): TGTGCCAGCAGTTTAGATTCCAGTGCCGACGAGCAGTACTTC.

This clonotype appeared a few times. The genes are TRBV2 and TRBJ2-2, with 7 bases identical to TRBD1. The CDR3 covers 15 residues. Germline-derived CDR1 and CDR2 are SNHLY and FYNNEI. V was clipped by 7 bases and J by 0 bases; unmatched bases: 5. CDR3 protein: CASMRQGTNTGELFF. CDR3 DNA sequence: TGTGCCAGCATGAGACAGGGAACGAACACCGGGGAGCTGTTTTTT.

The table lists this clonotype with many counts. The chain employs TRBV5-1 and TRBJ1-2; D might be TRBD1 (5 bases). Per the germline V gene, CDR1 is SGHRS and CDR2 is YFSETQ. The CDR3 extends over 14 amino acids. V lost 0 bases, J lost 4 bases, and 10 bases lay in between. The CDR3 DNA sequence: TGCGCCAGCAGCTTGGGGGGGGGATCCTATGGCTACACCTTC. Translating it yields CASSLGGGSYGYTF.

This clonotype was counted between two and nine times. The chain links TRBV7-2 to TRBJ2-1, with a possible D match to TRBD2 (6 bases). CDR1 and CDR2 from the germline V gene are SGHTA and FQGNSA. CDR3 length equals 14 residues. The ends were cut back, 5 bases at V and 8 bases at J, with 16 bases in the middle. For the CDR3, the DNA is TGTGCCAGCAGCACACGACTAGTTTCGGATGAGCAGTTCTTC. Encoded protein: CASSTRLVSDEQFF.